The T cell receptor beta chain described here comes from a study of T cells in Graves' hyperthyroidism and ophthalmopathy. Under 3 months was the duration of disease in ophthalmopathy patients, who also had a Clinical Activity Score of at least 3 and a NOSPECS grade of at least 4. This clonotype was counted many times. CDR1 and CDR2 from the germline V gene are SGHNT and YENEEA. This CDR3 is 15 amino acids long. V shed 5 bases, J shed 0 bases, and the junction held 4 bases outside the gene matches. RNA transcripts served as the template for amplifying TCR beta CDR3 regions. First-round RT-PCR targeting the TCR CDR3 was performed with the HTBI primer set. TCRdb recomputed calls from the multiplex PCR reads with MiXCR, one row per CDR3 protein. The sample consists of approximately 350,000 distinct CDR3 sequences, roughly 15% of them appearing once.

This receptor was obtained from a woman in her sixties with Graves' ophthalmopathy. Sequencing was carried out using blood. This chain uses TRBV11-3 with TRBJ2-1; TRBD2 aligns across 7 bases. For the CDR3, the DNA is TGTGCCAGCAGCAGAAGCGGGGACTCCTACAATGAGCAGTTCTTC. It specifies CASSRSGDSYNEQFF.